This paragraph covers one TCR beta chain sequence. Its antigen is undetermined. Repertoires were generated with immunoSEQ multiplex PCR, while TCRdb's copy carries only in-frame clones and drops some. This sample yields 200,000 or so clones, of which roughly 82% are seen a single time; less than 9% belongs to the top ten. This sample is drawn from a study of cytomegalovirus exposure and HLA in healthy donors. Broader study findings: Altogether, some 160 TCR beta chains were recorded as cytomegalovirus-associated.

V lost 8 bases to trimming and J lost 6 bases; unmatched junction nucleotides: 15. CDR1 and CDR2 (germline): SNHLY, FYNNEI. The CDR3 loop spans 16 amino acids. The sequencing sample was made of PBMCs. The V gene is TRBV2, the J gene TRBJ2-2; 7 bases match TRBD2. The TCR originated in a man between 18 and 35 years old in good health and CMV-seropositive. The CDR3 sequence: CASAGGIGEGPGELFF. The CDR3, as DNA: TGTGCCAGCGCCGGGGGGATAGGGGAAGGCCCCGGGGAGCTGTTTTTT.